The 13 T cell receptor beta chains presented below share a single source sample, sequenced in a study of blood T cell repertoires in COVID-19. The method was immunoSEQ multiplex PCR; TCRdb's version includes in-frame clones alone and lacks a portion of them. This table has fewer than 60,000 clones, more than 70% appearing once. The sequencing input was peripheral blood. The source of these receptors is a human donor in a cohort sampled during active COVID-19.

The chain recombines TRBV24-1 with TRBJ2-1; D unclear. Trimming cost V 1 base and J 15 bases, with 12 bases left between them. Germline V gene sequence: CDR1 KGHDR, CDR2 SFDVKD. CDR3 length equals 12 residues. The CDR3 DNA sequence: TGTGCCACCAGTGATTTACGCGGCCTAAGGTTCTTC. It translates to CATSDLRGLRFF.

The sample holds one count of this clone. This chain uses TRBV19 with TRBJ2-7; D possibly corresponds to TRBD1 (6 bases). V was pared by 6 bases and J by 3 bases, with 12 bases between. From germline, CDR1 is LNHDA and CDR2 SQIVND (reference sequence). The CDR3 is made up of 13 amino acids. The CDR3 loop reads CASSKTQGYEQYF. CDR3 nucleotides: TGTGCCAGTAGCAAGACACAGGGCTACGAGCAGTACTTC.

This rearrangement joins TRBV21-1 to TRBJ1-4. TRBV21-1 is an annotated pseudogene. The CDR3 is made up of 16 amino acids. CDR3 coding DNA: TGTGCCAGCAGCCCCGGGGAGGGGATGACTAATGAAAAACTGTTTTTT. It translates to CASSPGEGMTNEKLFF.

The chain links TRBV2 to TRBJ1-1; TRBD1 aligns across 7 bases. Trimming took 6 bases from V and 4 from J; bases not matched to a gene: 8. Germline lookup yields CDR1 SNHLY and CDR2 FYNNEI. The CDR3 is 14 residues long. The CDR3 DNA reads TGTGCCAGCAGCTATACCGGGACAGCCACTGAAGCTTTCTTT. As protein: CASSYTGTATEAFF.

The chain couples TRBV7-9 to TRBJ1-5; D unresolved. This CDR3 is 14 amino acids long. Looked up from germline, CDR1 is SEHNR and CDR2 is FQNEAQ (reference sequence). Trimming pared 0 bases from V and 11 bases from J, leaving 14 bases between. CDR3 sequence: CASSLAKGDGTQHF. DNA for the CDR3: TGTGCCAGCAGCTTAGCGAAAGGAGACGGAACCCAGCATTTT.

This clone occurred a few times. The rearrangement uses TRBV19 and TRBJ2-5; perhaps TRBD2 as D (5 bases). V was cut by 3 bases and J by 2 bases, with 10 bases left in between. Germline V gives CDR1 LNHDA, CDR2 SQIVND (reference sequence). The length of the CDR3 is 14 residues. The DNA of the CDR3 is TGTGCCAGTAGTATCGGGGTGGCACAAGAGACCCAGTACTTC. Translating gives CASSIGVAQETQYF.

The V and J genes are TRBV20-1 and TRBJ1-1, with TRBD1 matching 7 bases. This CDR3 comprises 11 residues. Germline lookup yields CDR1 DFQATT and CDR2 SNEGSKA (reference sequence). This CDR3 is CTGGRDTEAFF. CDR3 sequence (DNA): TGCACAGGGGGTCGGGACACTGAAGCTTTCTTT.

This clone was counted a few times. The J gene is TRBJ2-7, the V gene TRBV3-1 (or the pseudogene TRBV3-2), with 8 nucleotides matching TRBD2. Germline V gene lookup returns CDR1 LGHDT and CDR2 YNNKEL (reference sequence). The CDR3 consists of 13 residues. Trimming took 0 bases from V and 9 from J; bases not matched to a gene: 4. Here the CDR3 reads CASSQDSSGGQYF. Written as DNA, the CDR3 is TGTGCCAGCAGCCAAGATTCCAGCGGGGGGCAGTACTTC.

V and J are TRBV6-6 and TRBJ2-1, with 8 bases lining up with TRBD1. The length of the CDR3 is 15 residues. From germline, CDR1 is MNHNY and CDR2 SVGAGI (reference sequence). Losses at the gene ends were 0 bases for V and 8 bases for J; bases not matched to a gene: 6. CDR3 residues: CASSYSTGAADEQFF. The CDR3 bases are TGTGCCAGCAGTTACTCGACAGGGGCGGCGGATGAGCAGTTCTTC.

The chain links TRBV5-1 to TRBJ2-3; 9 nucleotides line up with TRBD2. This CDR3 region has 15 residues. CDR1 and CDR2 (germline): SGHRS, YFSETQ. V was clipped by 5 bases and J by 1 base; unmatched bases: 5. The CDR3 region has the DNA TGCGCCAGCAGGACTCTAGCGGGGCGCACAGATACGCAGTATTTT. It encodes CASRTLAGRTDTQYF.

The rearrangement uses TRBV5-5 and TRBJ1-3; a possible D gene is TRBD1 (5 bases). This CDR3 comprises 15 residues. The germline CDR1 and CDR2 sequences are SGHKS and YYEKEE (reference sequence). V lost 0 bases and J lost 0, with 7 bases in between. For the CDR3, the DNA is TGTGCCAGCAGCTTGGCCAGGGCCTCTGGAAACACCATATATTTT. This gives the protein CASSLARASGNTIYF.

This clone was observed once. This chain connects TRBV10-3 to TRBJ1-6, with a tentative D call TRBD1 (5 bases). Germline V gene sequence: CDR1 ENHRY, CDR2 SYGVKD. V lost 4 bases, J lost 9 bases, and 13 bases lay in between. This CDR3 has 14 residues. In nucleotides, the CDR3 is TGTGCCATCAGTGTCGGAGGGGTTGGTTCACCCCTCCACTTT. Translating gives CAISVGGVGSPLHF.

The chain recombines TRBV2 with TRBJ2-1; 9 bases match TRBD1. The CDR3 consists of 12 residues. The V segment lost 10 bases and the J segment 5 bases; nucleotides outside the gene matches: 3. Germline CDR1 SNHLY, CDR2 FYNNEI. This CDR3 is CATWTGDNEQFF. CDR3 in DNA: TGTGCCACCTGGACAGGGGACAATGAGCAGTTCTTC.